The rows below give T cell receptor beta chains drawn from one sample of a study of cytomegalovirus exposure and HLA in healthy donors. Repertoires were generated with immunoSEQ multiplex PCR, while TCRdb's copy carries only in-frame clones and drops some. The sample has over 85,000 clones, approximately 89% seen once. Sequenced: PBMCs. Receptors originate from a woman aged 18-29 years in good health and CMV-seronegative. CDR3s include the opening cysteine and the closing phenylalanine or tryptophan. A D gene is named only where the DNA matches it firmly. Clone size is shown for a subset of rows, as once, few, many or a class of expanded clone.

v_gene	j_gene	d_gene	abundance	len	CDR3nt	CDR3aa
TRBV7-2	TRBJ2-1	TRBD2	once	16	TGTGCCAGCAGCCCGAGCGGGGGAGACTGGGAAAATGAGCAGTTCTTC	CASSPSGGDWENEQFF
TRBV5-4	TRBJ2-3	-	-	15	TGTGCCAGCAGCTCTTATACTAGATCCGGTAATACGCAGTATTTT	CASSSYTRSGNTQYF
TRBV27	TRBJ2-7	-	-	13	TGTGCCAGCAGTCCTTCCCTCTCCTACGAGCAGTACTTC	CASSPSLSYEQYF
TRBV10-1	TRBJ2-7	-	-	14	TGCGCCAGCAGTGAGGCCGGGACTTTCTACGAGCAGTACTTC	CASSEAGTFYEQYF
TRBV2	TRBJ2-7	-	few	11	TGTGCCAGCAGAGCAGGGGCCGAGCAGTACTTC	CASRAGAEQYF
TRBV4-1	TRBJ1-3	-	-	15	TGCGCCAGCAGCCAAGATGGCGGCTCTGGAAACACCATATATTTT	CASSQDGGSGNTIYF
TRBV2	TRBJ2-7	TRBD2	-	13	TGTGCCAGCAATATAGAAGCGGGAAGCGAGCAGTACTTC	CASNIEAGSEQYF
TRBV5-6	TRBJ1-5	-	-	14	TGTGCCAGCAGCTCCACGGGGAACAATCAGCCCCAGCATTTT	CASSSTGNNQPQHF
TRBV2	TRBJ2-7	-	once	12	TGTGCCAGCACTACCGTAAACTACGAGCAGTACTTC	CASTTVNYEQYF
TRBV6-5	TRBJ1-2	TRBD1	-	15	TGTGCCAGCAGATTAACCGGGACAGGGAACTATGGCTACACCTTC	CASRLTGTGNYGYTF
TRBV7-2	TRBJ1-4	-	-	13	TGTGCCAGCAGCCCACCGACAGATGAAAAACTGTTTTTT	CASSPPTDEKLFF
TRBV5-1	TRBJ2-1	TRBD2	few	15	TGCGCCAGCAGCTTGGCGCTAGCGGGAGGTCATGAGCAGTTCTTC	CASSLALAGGHEQFF
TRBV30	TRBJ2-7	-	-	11	TGTGCCTGGATTTCGGGTTACGAGCAGTACTTC	CAWISGYEQYF
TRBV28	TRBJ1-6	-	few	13	TGTGCCAGCAGCGACACGGTTCAATCACCCCTCCACTTT	CASSDTVQSPLHF
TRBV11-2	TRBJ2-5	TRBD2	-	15	TGTGCCAGCAGCGGACTAGCGGGGCCGAGGGGGACCCAGTACTTC	CASSGLAGPRGTQYF
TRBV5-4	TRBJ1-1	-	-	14	TGTGCCAGCAGCTTGGCAGGGCCCGGGGGTGAAGCTTTCTTT	CASSLAGPGGEAFF
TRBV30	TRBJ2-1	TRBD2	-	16	TGTGCCTGGAGCTCCCCCATGCGGGGGAGAATCAATGAGCAGTTCTTC	CAWSSPMRGRINEQFF
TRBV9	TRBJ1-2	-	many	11	TGTGCCAGCAGCGCTAGAAATGACTACACCTTC	CASSARNDYTF
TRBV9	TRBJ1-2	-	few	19	TGTGCCAGCAGCGTATCCCCTCTGCTTCCCCCAGCGGCTGGATATGGCTACACCTTC	CASSVSPLLPPAAGYGYTF
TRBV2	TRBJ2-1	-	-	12	TGTGCCAGCAGTGAAAATCAGGGCGGGCAGTTCTTC	CASSENQGGQFF
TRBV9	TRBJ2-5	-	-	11	TGTGCCAGCAGCGTAGACGGGACCCAGTACTTC	CASSVDGTQYF
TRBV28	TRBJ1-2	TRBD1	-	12	TGTGCCAGCAGTTTAGCAGGGGGTGGCTACACCTTC	CASSLAGGGYTF
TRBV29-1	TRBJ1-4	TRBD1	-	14	TGCAGCGTTGAAGGAAGGGGGCTAGGAGAAAAACTGTTTTTT	CSVEGRGLGEKLFF
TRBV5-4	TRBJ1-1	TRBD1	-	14	TGTGCCAGCAGCTCTCGACAGGGCAACACTGAAGCTTTCTTT	CASSSRQGNTEAFF
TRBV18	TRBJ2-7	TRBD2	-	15	TGTGCCAGCTCACCAATCGGACTAGCGCAATACGAGCAGTACTTC	CASSPIGLAQYEQYF
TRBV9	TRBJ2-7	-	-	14	TGTGCCAGCAGCGTAGGACAGGCCGGCTACGAGCAGTACTTC	CASSVGQAGYEQYF
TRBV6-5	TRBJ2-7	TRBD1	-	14	TGTGCCAGCACCCTGGACAGGCAATCCTACGAGCAGTACTTC	CASTLDRQSYEQYF
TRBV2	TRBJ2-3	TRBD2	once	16	TGTGCCAGCAGGGGAGCGGGGGGGCGGAGCACAGATACGCAGTATTTT	CASRGAGGRSTDTQYF
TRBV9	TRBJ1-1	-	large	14	TGTGCCAGCAGCCCTCCCGGAGGGCGTACTGAAGCTTTCTTT	CASSPPGGRTEAFF
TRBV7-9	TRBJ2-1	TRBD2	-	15	TGTGCCAGCAGCTTAGTCGCGGGAGGGTACAATGAGCAGTTCTTC	CASSLVAGGYNEQFF
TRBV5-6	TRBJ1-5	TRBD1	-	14	TGTGCCAGCAGCTTGGGGGACAGGGCACAGCCCCAGCATTTT	CASSLGDRAQPQHF
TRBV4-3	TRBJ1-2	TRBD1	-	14	TGCGCCAGCAGCTACCAGGGGGCCGGCTATGGCTACACCTTC	CASSYQGAGYGYTF
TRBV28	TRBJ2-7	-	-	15	TGTGCCAGCAATGTCAGGGCTACCAGCTCCTACGAGCAGTACTTC	CASNVRATSSYEQYF
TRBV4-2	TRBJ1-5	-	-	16	TGTGCCAGCAGCCAGGGCCTTGATCCGGGAATTACGCCCCAGCATTTT	CASSQGLDPGITPQHF
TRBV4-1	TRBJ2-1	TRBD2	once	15	TGCGCCAGCAGGCTAGCGGGGCGGCGGTCCAATGAGCAGTTCTTC	CASRLAGRRSNEQFF
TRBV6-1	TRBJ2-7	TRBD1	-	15	TGTGCCAGCAGTGAACCCGCAGGGGGCTCCTACGAGCAGTACTTC	CASSEPAGGSYEQYF
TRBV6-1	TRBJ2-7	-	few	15	TGTGCCAGTCAGTCGAGTCGACTAGGCTCCTACGAGCAGTACTTC	CASQSSRLGSYEQYF
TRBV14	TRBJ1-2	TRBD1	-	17	TGTGCCAGCAGCCGACTCCCCCCCGGGACAGCGACCTATGGCTACACCTTC	CASSRLPPGTATYGYTF
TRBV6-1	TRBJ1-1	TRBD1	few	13	TGTGCCAGCAGGACAGGGGCGAACACTGAAGCTTTCTTT	CASRTGANTEAFF
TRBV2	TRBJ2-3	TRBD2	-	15	TGTGCCAGCAGTGAAACTAGCGGGGGGACAGATACGCAGTATTTT	CASSETSGGTDTQYF
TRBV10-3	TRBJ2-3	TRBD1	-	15	TGTGCCATCAGTGAGTCGACAGGGGCCGCAGATACGCAGTATTTT	CAISESTGAADTQYF
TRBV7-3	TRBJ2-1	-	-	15	TGTGCCAGCAGCTTAATCAGGGCCCTCTACAATGAGCAGTTCTTC	CASSLIRALYNEQFF
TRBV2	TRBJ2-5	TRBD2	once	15	TGTGCCAGCAGTGTCGGGACTATCATGAAAGAGACCCAGTACTTC	CASSVGTIMKETQYF
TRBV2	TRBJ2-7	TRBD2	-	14	TGTGCCAGCAGTGCGGGACTAGGGACCTACGAGCAGTACTTC	CASSAGLGTYEQYF
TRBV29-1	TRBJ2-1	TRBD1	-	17	TGCAGCGTTGACCCCCTTCGCCCCTGGACAGGGGGTATTGAGCAGTTCTTC	CSVDPLRPWTGGIEQFF
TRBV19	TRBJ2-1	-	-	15	TGTGCCAGTAGTATTCTAGTAAGCTCCTACAATGAGCAGTTCTTC	CASSILVSSYNEQFF
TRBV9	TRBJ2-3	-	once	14	TGTGCCAGCAGCCTTGACCAGCAGGCAGATACGCAGTATTTT	CASSLDQQADTQYF
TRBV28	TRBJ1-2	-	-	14	TGTGCCAGCAGTTCGCGTAGGGGCCGCTATGGCTACACCTTC	CASSSRRGRYGYTF
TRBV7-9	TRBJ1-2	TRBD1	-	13	TGTGCCAGCAGCTTCCGACAGGGACATGGCTACACCTTC	CASSFRQGHGYTF
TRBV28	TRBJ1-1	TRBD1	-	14	TGTGCCAGCAGTAGGGGGCACGGGGTCCCTGAAGCTTTCTTT	CASSRGHGVPEAFF
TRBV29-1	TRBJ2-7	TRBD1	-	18	TGCAGCGTGACTCCGAAAGTCTCCGGGACAGGGAGCTCCTACGAGCAGTACTTC	CSVTPKVSGTGSSYEQYF
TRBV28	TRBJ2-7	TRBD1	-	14	TGTGCCAGCAGCGGGACAGGGGGCGTGGGGGAGCAGTACTTC	CASSGTGGVGEQYF